This TCR beta chain appears in the sequencing data of a study of blood T cell repertoires in COVID-19. Measured with immunoSEQ multiplex PCR; TCRdb has only the in-frame clones, and not every one. The table lists about 260,000 clones, around 93% of them singletons. V dropped 4 bases and J dropped 2 bases, with 17 bases sitting between them. The CDR3 has 16 amino acids. Germline V gives CDR1 SGDLS, CDR2 YYNGEE. The chain couples TRBV9 to TRBJ2-3, with D possibly matching TRBD1 (6 bases). The receptor was derived from a man aged 40-55 years who had been exposed to COVID-19. The sequencing sample was made of PBMCs or T cells enriched from blood (not recorded which). CDR3 in DNA: TGTGCCAGCAGCACCAGGGACAACCGCTACACAGATACGCAGTATTTT. Translated, it gives CASSTRDNRYTDTQYF.